The rows below give T cell receptor beta chains drawn from one sample of a study of follicular helper T cells after annual influenza vaccination. This table comes from immunoSEQ multiplex PCR, and its TCRdb copy is limited to in-frame clones, with some not included. The data contain roughly 15,000 clones, about 88% of them singletons. The specimen comprised CXCR5+ CD38- circulating T follicular helper cells from blood, sampled 7 days after influenza vaccination. These receptor sequences come from an adult who received the influenza vaccine. Both conserved end residues are trimmed from each CDR3.

v_call,j_call,cdr3_aa
TRBV2,TRBJ1-5,ASTDSNQPQH
TRBV5-6,TRBJ2-7,ASSFRDREAYEQY
TRBV6-5,TRBJ2-7,ASRNSRYEQY
TRBV10-3,TRBJ1-1,AISEDRRISEAF
TRBV6-6,TRBJ2-2,ASNSGQVNTGELF
TRBV18,TRBJ1-2,ASSPLGPGTAYGYT
TRBV29-1,TRBJ1-3,SVEDQALGNTIY
TRBV5-1,TRBJ1-2,ASSPGQVFSYGYT
TRBV27,TRBJ2-6,ASKALSGANVLT
TRBV6-1,TRBJ2-7,ASSEGGTVYEQY
TRBV10-3,TRBJ1-5,AISDSGTAGGSPQH
TRBV6-5,TRBJ1-1,ASSKKWDSSEAF
TRBV30,TRBJ1-1,AWSPTGTLNTEAF
TRBV5-6,TRBJ2-3,ASSLDRTTDTQY
TRBV18,TRBJ2-3,ASSLTGTSNTDTQY
TRBV5-1,TRBJ2-2,ASSLALRTGGTGELF
TRBV2,TRBJ2-1,ASSKTSSGRNNEQF
TRBV15,TRBJ2-4,ATSRPGTGKNIQY
TRBV7-6,TRBJ2-2,ASSLDRATGELF
TRBV29-1,TRBJ1-2,SVVYGSYGYT
TRBV5-4,TRBJ2-3,ASRLAGAYPSTDTQY
TRBV7-6,TRBJ2-7,ASSPYLRGTSGGPGYEQY
TRBV7-9,TRBJ2-2,ASSFGTDKHRELF
TRBV7-2,TRBJ2-1,AGRPSPVYRVNEQF
TRBV6-6,TRBJ2-2,ASSDRGPNTGELF
TRBV18,TRBJ2-7,ASSSSGTGSYEQY
TRBV7-3,TRBJ2-1,ASSPGASGGDSYNEQF
TRBV12-5,TRBJ2-7,ASGLSAQGDEQY
TRBV6-1,TRBJ1-6,ASSEQGMDSPLH
TRBV5-1,TRBJ2-7,ASSLGAAKGGYEQY
TRBV10-3,TRBJ1-1,AIRASGQQQNTEAF
TRBV5-1,TRBJ2-1,ASSKTGGQVDEQF
TRBV5-6,TRBJ1-2,ASSERTYGYT
TRBV18,TRBJ2-3,ASSPPLRQSTDTQY
TRBV5-1,TRBJ1-2,ARGVRNGYT
TRBV5-5,TRBJ2-2,ASSSGGTGELF
TRBV11-3,TRBJ2-2,ASSLGGSGELF
TRBV5-1,TRBJ2-5,ASRRGNQETQY
TRBV4-1,TRBJ1-6,ASSQDFGGASYNSPLH
TRBV20-1,TRBJ2-5,SGRNQETQY
TRBV5-1,TRBJ1-5,ASSLSGKGQPQH
TRBV28,TRBJ2-7,ASRRPGQGAYEQY
TRBV5-6,TRBJ2-4,ASSGRLRVAKNIQY
TRBV5-1,TRBJ2-7,ASSWTLAGGSYEQY
TRBV5-1,TRBJ2-2,ASSSYTGELF
TRBV10-3,TRBJ2-5,AISGSGTGGVETQY
TRBV5-1,TRBJ2-7,ASSVQGYEQY
TRBV19,TRBJ1-2,ASTRRTDPNGYT
TRBV6-4,TRBJ1-2,ASRKTGANYGYT